Described below is a single T cell receptor beta chain sequence and its context. Its specificity is not known. The read ends 3 residues shy of where the CDR3 ends; the end is completed using the germline J gene. The entry originates in a study of T cells in women clearing cervical HPV infection. Overall study: For cases, blood was sampled a median approximately 150 days after lesion detection, interquartile range about 90 to 230 days.

Libraries were prepared by immunoSEQ multiplex PCR; TCRdb keeps only in-frame clonotypes and omits some of them. This table holds 35,000 to 50,000 clones. CDR1 DFQATT and CDR2 SNEGSKA come from the germline V gene (reference sequence). V gave up 5 bases and J gave up 3 bases; unmatched junction bases: 1. This CDR3 is built from 13 residues. The study, taken as a whole, reports: Controls had more TRBV6-7 (about 0.15%) than cases (approximately 0.11%). Repertoire richness, not evenness, was significantly elevated in CIN3+ cases versus controls.

Specimen: blood buffy coat. The TCR was taken from a woman between 18 and 70 years old with a cervical HPV16 infection that either progressed to CIN3+ or cleared (not recorded which). The rearrangement uses TRBV20-1 and TRBJ2-5; 12 bases line up with TRBD2. CDR3 in amino acids: CSARTSGKETQYF. CDR3 DNA, as far as it was read: TGCAGTGCTCGGACTAGCGGGAAAGAGACC.